This TCR beta chain derives from a study of a mutant IDH1 vaccine in newly diagnosed glioma (dated by TCRdb to the early 2020s). About the investigation overall: Patients received eight vaccinations in weeks 1, 3, 5, 7, 11, 15, 19 and 23, corresponding to visits V03 through V10. In the chemotherapy-containing groups, vaccination started alongside temozolomide cycles, whereas in patients who had radiotherapy alone it started 4-6 weeks after radiotherapy. Of the 25 to 40 patients who were treated, approximately 62% were male and about 40% were female, and the mean age was about 37 years. Before enrollment, patients had received standard therapy of radiotherapy alone, temozolomide alone, or radiochemotherapy with temozolomide; most received the combination. Peripheral blood was drawn at six visits: V03 (baseline), V05, V07, V10, V12 and V13. For exploratory analyses, longitudinal TCRB deep sequencing was carried out in around 24 treated patients wherever samples were available. The paper as a whole reports these results and caveats: The authors stated that sample limitations prevented analyses of patient blood samples from being reproduced. Changes in the top peripheral T cell clonotypes picked up by TCRB sequencing did not appear to be linked to pseudoprogression. Vaccine-induced immune responses across multiple MHC alleles were detected in around 92% of patients. Availability determined which PBMC samples were chosen for TCRB deep sequencing.

A distance of 10 bases separates the germline ends of V and J, which lose 6 bases and 4 bases respectively. For CDR1 and CDR2, the germline V gene (reference sequence) lists MNHNY and SVGAGI. The CDR3, from cysteine to phenylalanine, totals 13 residues. The only DNA kept is the CDR3, 39 bases in frame from the first base. The time point label of this sample denotes: week 11, during vaccination. Each vaccine dose was 300 ug of a 20-mer mutant IDH1 peptide in Montanide, given subcutaneously with topical imiquimod. The donors had newly diagnosed IDH1-mutant astrocytomas of WHO grade 3 or 4 that showed loss of nuclear ATRX. The samples were drawn from NOA16, a multicentre, single-arm, open-label phase I trial in Germany that tested a mutant IDH1 peptide vaccine in humans for the first time. Genomic DNA for TCRB sequencing was extracted from EDTA blood using the DNeasy Blood and Tissue Kit. Library preparation used the immunoSEQ multiplex PCR assay. Rearranged TCR beta chain sequences were amplified using the hsTCRB Kit according to the manufacturer's protocol. An Illumina MiSeq was used to sequence the TCRB libraries. The authors' pipeline ran thus. The kit vendor's proprietary platform handled demultiplexing, trimming and gene mapping. Here the immuneACCESS table is served through TCRdb, limited to in-frame sequences with V and J called. Missing clones are a known gap in these copies; in checked studies unresolved V genes cover under half, and the rest lacks a known reason. The DNA was the basis for D and trimming; V, J and clone size are from that table. Across this sample there are 25,000 to 40,000 clones, with roughly three quarters seen only once. Over 20% of the sample comes from the top ten.

Turning to this clone: The target of this receptor is not known. Base qualities are not recorded, but no much larger clone differs from it by a single base.

The clonotype was recovered from a man aged 25-40 years with glioma. The receptor chain draws on TRBV6-6 and TRBJ2-1, with the D segment identity uncertain. The material sequenced was PBMCs, taken from a glioma patient whose treatment included an IDH1 peptide vaccine. The nucleotides read TGTGCCAGCAGACTGGACGGGTACAATGAGCAGTTCTTC. This translates into CASRLDGYNEQFF.